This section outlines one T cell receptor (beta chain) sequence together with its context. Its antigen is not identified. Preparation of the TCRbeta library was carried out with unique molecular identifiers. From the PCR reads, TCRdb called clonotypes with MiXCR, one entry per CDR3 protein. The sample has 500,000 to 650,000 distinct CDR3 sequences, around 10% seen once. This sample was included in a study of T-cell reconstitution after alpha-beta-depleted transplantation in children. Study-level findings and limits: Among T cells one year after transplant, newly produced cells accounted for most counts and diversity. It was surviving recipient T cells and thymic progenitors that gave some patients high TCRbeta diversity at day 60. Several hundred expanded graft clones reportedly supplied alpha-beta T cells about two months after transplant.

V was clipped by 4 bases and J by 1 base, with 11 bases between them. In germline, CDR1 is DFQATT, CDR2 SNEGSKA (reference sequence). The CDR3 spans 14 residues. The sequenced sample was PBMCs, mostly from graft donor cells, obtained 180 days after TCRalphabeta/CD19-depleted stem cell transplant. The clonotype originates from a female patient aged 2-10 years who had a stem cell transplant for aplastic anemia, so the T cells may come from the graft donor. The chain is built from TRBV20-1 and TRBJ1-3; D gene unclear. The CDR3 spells CSATRGPSGNTIYF. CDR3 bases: TGCAGTGCTACCCGCGGGCCTTCTGGAAACACCATATATTTT.